The 28 T cell receptor beta chains below all came from one sample that was sequenced in a study of blood T cell repertoires in COVID-19. TCRdb keeps only in-frame clones here, not all; method: immunoSEQ multiplex PCR. Of about 400,000 clones detected, about 90% appear once; the ten largest clones hold 2.5% to 3%. Sequenced material: PBMCs or T cells enriched from blood (not recorded which). These receptors were taken from a woman in her twenties or thirties who had recovered from COVID-19.

Only one count was recorded for this clone. This rearrangement joins TRBV7-2 to TRBJ1-2; 7 bases are shared with TRBD1. The CDR3 is 12 residues long. Trimming removed 5 bases from V and 7 bases from J; junction bases left unmatched: 4. CDR1 and CDR2 from the germline V gene are SGHTA and FQGNSA. The CDR3 nucleotides are TGTGCCAGCAGCGTGGGGACAGCTGGCTACACCTTC. Translating gives CASSVGTAGYTF.

J is TRBJ2-7 and V is TRBV6-5; 7 bases fit TRBD1. J gave up 3 bases and V 8 bases, and 10 bases lay outside the gene matches. The CDR3 totals 14 residues. The germline gives CDR1 MNHEY, CDR2 SVGAGI. CDR3 bases: TGTGCCAGCGGAACTTCCCGGGACAGCTACGAGCAGTACTTC. Translated, it gives CASGTSRDSYEQYF.

V usage is TRBV2 and J usage is TRBJ2-7; a possible D gene is TRBD1 (5 bases). Trimming took off 4 bases at V and 1 base at J, with 8 bases between the two ends. Germline loops: CDR1 SNHLY, CDR2 FYNNEI. This CDR3 has 13 amino acids. The CDR3 spells CASSVAGSYEQYF. The CDR3 nucleotides read TGTGCCAGCAGTGTGGCAGGGTCCTACGAGCAGTACTTC.

This chain connects TRBV28 to TRBJ2-3; TRBD2 agrees at 14 bases. Per germline, CDR1 MDHEN and CDR2 SYDVKM. V shed 4 bases, J shed 8 bases, and the junction held 14 bases outside the gene matches. The length of the CDR3 is 18 residues. CDR3 sequence reads: CASSSSPGTSGRGGTQYF. The CDR3 DNA follows: TGTGCCAGCAGTTCCTCCCCCGGGACTAGCGGGAGAGGGGGTACGCAGTATTTT. Using reference TRBV28 and TRBJ2-3 for the parts outside the CDR3, the full variable domain is DVKVTQSSRYLVKRTGEKVFLECVQDMDHENMFWYRQDPGLGLRLIYFSYDVKMKEKGDIPEGYSVSREKKERFSLILESASTNQTSMYLCASSSSPGTSGRGGTQYFGPGTRLTVL.

The chain links TRBV6-6 to TRBJ1-1; D is unclear. Looked up from germline, CDR1 is MNHNY and CDR2 is SVGAGI (reference sequence). Trimming cost V 6 bases and J 4 bases, with 15 bases left between them. The CDR3 length is 14 residues. As DNA, the CDR3 is TGTGCCAGCAGCCGAAATGGACTGGGCACTGAAGCTTTCTTT. This gives the protein CASSRNGLGTEAFF.

This rearrangement joins TRBV20-1 to TRBJ2-5; D is undetermined. Deletions cut 3 bases from V and 4 bases from J, with 9 bases between. This CDR3 region has 12 residues. Germline V gene lookup returns CDR1 DFQATT and CDR2 SNEGSKA (reference sequence). The CDR3 DNA reads TGCAGTGCTAGTCCGCGGTTAGAGACCCAGTACTTC. Residues: CSASPRLETQYF.

The gene calls are TRBV3-1 (or the pseudogene TRBV3-2) and TRBJ2-7, with unresolved D. CDR1 and CDR2 from the germline V gene are LGHDT and YNNKEL (reference sequence). The V and J ends lost 1 base and 3 bases respectively, with 4 bases between them. This CDR3 has 12 residues. CDR3 loop: CASSQGVYEQYF. The CDR3 DNA sequence: TGTGCCAGCAGCCAAGGAGTCTACGAGCAGTACTTC.

V gene TRBV2 combines with J gene TRBJ2-1, with TRBD2 as a possible D gene (6 bases). The ends were cut back, 3 bases at V and 5 bases at J, with 14 bases in the middle. Germline-derived CDR1 and CDR2 are SNHLY and FYNNEI. This CDR3 has 15 amino acids. The CDR3 DNA is TGTGCCAGCAGTGAGGTACTAGCCCCTAACAATGAGCAGTTCTTC. This sequence encodes CASSEVLAPNNEQFF.

This chain joins TRBV6-5 and TRBJ1-5; the match to TRBD1 covers 10 bases. The CDR3 is made up of 15 amino acids. Unmatched junction bases numbered 2, after V lost 4 bases and J lost 2 bases. The germline CDR1 and CDR2 sequences are MNHEY and SVGAGI. CDR3 region: CASSSGQGGNQPQHF. The CDR3 nucleotides are TGTGCCAGCAGTTCCGGACAGGGGGGCAATCAGCCCCAGCATTTT.

The chain uses TRBV20-1 and TRBJ1-4, with 7 positions matching TRBD1. The CDR3 consists of 12 residues. Per germline, CDR1 DFQATT and CDR2 SNEGSKA (reference sequence). The V and J ends lost 3 bases and 11 bases, in that order; junction bases with no gene match: 6. The CDR3 DNA reads as TGCAGTGCTAGTACAGGGGATTTGAAACTGTTTTTT. This gives the protein CSASTGDLKLFF.

As DNA, the CDR3 is TGTGCCAGCAGCCCCACCCGAAGAGTCTACGAGCAGTACTTC. Amino acid sequence: CASSPTRRVYEQYF. V usage is TRBV27 and J usage is TRBJ2-7; D ambiguous. Trimming removed 6 bases from V and 3 bases from J, with 15 bases in between. The CDR3 contains 14 residues. Germline V gene data show CDR1 as MNHEY and CDR2 as SMNVEV (reference sequence).

This clone showed up just once. This chain uses TRBV12-3 or TRBV12-4 with TRBJ2-1; D possibly corresponds to TRBD2 (6 bases). This CDR3 has 13 amino acids. Trimming pared 5 bases from V and 6 bases from J, leaving 11 bases between. The chain's CDR3 is CASSIRLVNEQFF. CDR3 coding DNA: TGTGCCAGCAGTATCCGACTAGTCAATGAGCAGTTCTTC.

This chain connects TRBV27 to TRBJ1-5, with D tentatively TRBD1 (6 bases). With 2 bases removed from V and 5 bases from J, the gap between germline ends came to 19 bases. The CDR3 consists of 17 residues. Per the germline V gene, CDR1 is MNHEY and CDR2 is SMNVEV (reference sequence). The CDR3: CASSLVGRGASDQPQHF. Here the CDR3 DNA reads TGTGCCAGCAGTTTAGTAGGGCGGGGGGCCTCTGATCAGCCCCAGCATTTT.

Here the CDR3 DNA reads TGTGCCAGCAGCTTAGTCAGGGAAGCTTTCTTT. Translated, it gives CASSLVREAFF. The J gene is TRBJ1-1, the V gene TRBV7-9, with unresolved D. This CDR3 has 11 residues. CDR1 SEHNR and CDR2 FQNEAQ come from the germline V gene (reference sequence). Between the trimmed V and J ends, which lost 1 base and 8 bases, there was a span of 5 bases.

About this clone itself: Additional DNA sequences in this sample encode the identical CDR3. The rearrangement uses TRBV29-1 and TRBJ2-6; weak D call: TRBD2 (5 bases). CDR1 and CDR2 (germline): SQVTM, ANQGSEA. The V gene lost 2 bases and the J gene lost 0 bases, with 5 bases spanning the gap. The CDR3 extends over 14 amino acids. The CDR3 DNA reads as TGCAGCGTTGAAAGCGGCTCTGGGGCCAACGTCCTGACTTTC. It yields the protein CSVESGSGANVLTF. Looking up the rest from reference TRBV29-1 and TRBJ2-6 gives the full variable domain: SAVISQKPSRDICQRGTSLTIQCQVDSQVTMMFWYRQQPGQSLTLIATANQGSEATYESGFVIDKFPISRPNLTFSTLTVSNMSPEDSSIYLCSVESGSGANVLTFGAGSRLTVL.

Only one count was recorded for this clone. The chain joins TRBV6-5 to TRBJ1-5, with a weak D call TRBD1 (6 bases). The CDR3 loop spans 13 amino acids. Looked up from germline, CDR1 is MNHEY and CDR2 is SVGAGI. The V and J ends lost 7 bases and 6 bases respectively, with 13 bases between them. DNA for the CDR3: TGTGCCAGCATCGAAGGGGGAAGTCAGCCCCAGCATTTT. Its translation is CASIEGGSQPQHF.

The genes are TRBV9 and TRBJ2-2; the D gene is possibly TRBD2 (6 bases). Germline V CDR1 and CDR2: SGDLS, YYNGEE. CDR3 length: 13 amino acids. Trimming shortened V by 3 bases and J by 7 bases, and 10 bases separated the two germline ends. As DNA, the CDR3 is TGTGCCAGCAGCGGACGGGAGAACGGGGAGCTGTTTTTT. This translates into CASSGRENGELFF. The variable domain in full, completed from reference TRBV9 and TRBJ2-2, reads DSGVTQTPKHLITATGQRVTLRCSPRSGDLSVYWYQQSLDQGLQFLIQYYNGEERAKGNILERFSAQQFPDLHSELNLSSLELGDSALYFCASSGRENGELFFGEGSRLTVL.

The chain is built from TRBV7-9 and TRBJ2-7, with 10 bases fitting TRBD1. The germline gives CDR1 SEHNR, CDR2 FQNEAQ (reference sequence). The CDR3 runs 15 residues. V was pared by 5 bases and J by 0 bases, with 4 bases of the junction left unmatched. CDR3: CASSQDRGFSYEQYF. CDR3 nucleotides: TGTGCCAGCAGCCAGGACAGGGGGTTCTCCTACGAGCAGTACTTC.

This chain links TRBV18 with TRBJ1-3, with D hard to call. V lost 3 bases and J lost 0, with 15 bases in between. The CDR3 loop spans 17 amino acids. CDR1 is KGHSH and CDR2 is LQKENI in the germline V gene. This CDR3 is CASSPRFATSSGNTIYF. The CDR3 bases are TGTGCCAGCTCACCCCGGTTCGCCACGAGCTCTGGAAACACCATATATTTT.

Details on this clone: Other DNA sequences in this specimen translate into the identical CDR3. The V and J genes are TRBV6-5 and TRBJ1-5; TRBD1 might be the D (5 bases). Trimming left V 6 bases short and J 1 base short, with 7 bases between. CDR1 and CDR2 (germline): MNHEY, SVGAGI. The CDR3 contains 13 residues. The CDR3 sequence is CASSPGSNQPQHF. DNA of the CDR3: TGTGCCAGCAGCCCAGGGAGCAATCAGCCCCAGCATTTT.

This chain links TRBV7-3 with TRBJ2-3; TRBD2 might be the D (5 bases). The V end was cut by 2 bases, the J end by 2 bases, with 8 bases between. The germline V gene has CDR1 SGHTA and CDR2 FQGTGA. CDR3 size: 14 residues. DNA for the CDR3: TGTGCCAGCAGCTTAGGGAGTAACACAGATACGCAGTATTTT. Its translation is CASSLGSNTDTQYF. The full variable domain, rest sourced from reference TRBV7-3 and TRBJ2-3, is GAGVSQTPSNKVTEKGKYVELRCDPISGHTALYWYRQSLGQGPEFLIYFQGTGAADDSGLPNDRFFAVRPEGSVSTLKIQRTERGDSAVYLCASSLGSNTDTQYFGPGTRLTVL.

This chain joins TRBV25-1 and TRBJ2-5; 14 nucleotides agree with TRBD2. V was clipped by 10 bases and J by 5 bases; unmatched bases: 6. This CDR3 is built from 14 residues. The germline V gene encodes CDR1 MGHDK and CDR2 SYGVNS. CDR3 bases: TGTGCCACCAGACTAGCGGGGGGGCGGGAGACCCAGTACTTC. Translation: CATRLAGGRETQYF.

This sequence joins TRBV7-9 and TRBJ2-5; D is possibly TRBD1 (5 bases). Germline CDR1 reads SEHNR; CDR2 reads FQNEAQ (reference sequence). The length of the CDR3 is 14 residues. V was shortened by 2 bases and J by 2 bases, with 9 bases between the two germline ends. CDR3 nucleotides: TGTGCCAGCAGCTTAAGCAGGGATCAAGAGACCCAGTACTTC. Protein sequence: CASSLSRDQETQYF.

The chain employs TRBV7-2 and TRBJ2-1; perhaps TRBD2 as D (6 bases). Germline V gene sequence: CDR1 SGHTA, CDR2 FQGNSA. This CDR3 has 15 amino acids. V was pared by 3 bases and J by 0 bases, with 9 bases between. The CDR3 is CASSLGLVSYNEQFF. CDR3 sequence (DNA): TGTGCCAGCAGCTTGGGACTTGTCTCCTACAATGAGCAGTTCTTC.

This chain links TRBV14 with TRBJ2-1, with 8 bases fitting TRBD2. Germline V gene sequence: CDR1 SGHDN, CDR2 FVKESK. J was trimmed by 3 bases and V by 0 bases; bases with no gene match: 7. The CDR3 is 17 residues long. The CDR3 DNA is TGTGCCAGCAGCCAAGACAAGGCGGGAGGACTCTACAATGAGCAGTTCTTC. Encoded protein: CASSQDKAGGLYNEQFF.

The V and J genes are TRBV5-4 and TRBJ2-4, with D hard to call. This CDR3 contains 12 residues. Between the trimmed V and J ends, which lost 0 bases and 6 bases, there was a span of 4 bases. The germline V gene encodes CDR1 SGHNT and CDR2 YYREEE (reference sequence). CDR3 loop: CASSLDGNIQYF. CDR3 sequence (DNA): TGTGCCAGCAGCTTGGACGGAAACATTCAGTACTTC.

The chain combines TRBV6-5 with TRBJ1-5; TRBD1 is a possible D gene (5 bases). Germline V gene lookup returns CDR1 MNHEY and CDR2 SVGAGI. The CDR3 loop spans 14 amino acids. Trimming removed 4 bases from V and 7 bases from J, with 14 bases in between. CDR3 loop: CASSSGHLSQPQHF. CDR3 bases: TGTGCCAGCAGTTCTGGACACTTAAGCCAGCCCCAGCATTTT.

The chain recombines TRBV29-1 with TRBJ2-5, with D hard to call. The germline CDR1 and CDR2 sequences are SQVTM and ANQGSEA. This CDR3 spans 12 amino acids. Trimming pared 6 bases from V and 5 bases from J, leaving 13 bases between. The chain's CDR3 is CSVMGPGETQYF. CDR3 nucleotides: TGCAGCGTGATGGGCCCTGGGGAGACCCAGTACTTC.